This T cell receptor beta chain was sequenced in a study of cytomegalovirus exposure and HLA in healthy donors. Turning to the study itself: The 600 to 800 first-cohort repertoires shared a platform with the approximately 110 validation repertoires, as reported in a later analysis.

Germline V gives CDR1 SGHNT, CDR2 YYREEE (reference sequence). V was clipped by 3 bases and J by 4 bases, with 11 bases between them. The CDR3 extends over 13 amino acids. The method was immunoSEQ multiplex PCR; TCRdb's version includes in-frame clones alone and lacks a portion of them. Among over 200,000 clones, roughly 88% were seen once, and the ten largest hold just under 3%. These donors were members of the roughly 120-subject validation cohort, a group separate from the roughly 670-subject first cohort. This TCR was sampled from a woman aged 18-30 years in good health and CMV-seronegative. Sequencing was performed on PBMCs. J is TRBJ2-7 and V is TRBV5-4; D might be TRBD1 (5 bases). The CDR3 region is CASSSGQGYEQYF. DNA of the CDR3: TGTGCCAGCAGCTCCGGACAAGGATACGAGCAGTACTTC.